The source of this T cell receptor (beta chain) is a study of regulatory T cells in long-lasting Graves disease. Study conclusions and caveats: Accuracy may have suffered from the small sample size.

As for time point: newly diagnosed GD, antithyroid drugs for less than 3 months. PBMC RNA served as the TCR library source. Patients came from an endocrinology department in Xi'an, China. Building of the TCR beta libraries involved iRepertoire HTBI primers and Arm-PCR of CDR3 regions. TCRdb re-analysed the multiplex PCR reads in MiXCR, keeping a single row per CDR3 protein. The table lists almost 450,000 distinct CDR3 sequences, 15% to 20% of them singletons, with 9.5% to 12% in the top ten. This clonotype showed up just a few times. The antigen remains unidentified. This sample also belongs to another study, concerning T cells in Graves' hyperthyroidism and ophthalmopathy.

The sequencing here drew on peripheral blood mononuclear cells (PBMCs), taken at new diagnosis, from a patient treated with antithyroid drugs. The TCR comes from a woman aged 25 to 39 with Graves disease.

CDR3: CSALRQNTEAFF. The DNA for the CDR3 is TGCAGTGCTTTACGACAGAACACTGAAGCTTTCTTT. The chain combines TRBV20-1 with TRBJ1-1; no clear D gene. The V end was cut by 5 bases, the J end by 1 base, with 8 bases between. Germline CDR1 is DFQATT and CDR2 is SNEGSKA (reference sequence). This CDR3 comprises 12 residues.